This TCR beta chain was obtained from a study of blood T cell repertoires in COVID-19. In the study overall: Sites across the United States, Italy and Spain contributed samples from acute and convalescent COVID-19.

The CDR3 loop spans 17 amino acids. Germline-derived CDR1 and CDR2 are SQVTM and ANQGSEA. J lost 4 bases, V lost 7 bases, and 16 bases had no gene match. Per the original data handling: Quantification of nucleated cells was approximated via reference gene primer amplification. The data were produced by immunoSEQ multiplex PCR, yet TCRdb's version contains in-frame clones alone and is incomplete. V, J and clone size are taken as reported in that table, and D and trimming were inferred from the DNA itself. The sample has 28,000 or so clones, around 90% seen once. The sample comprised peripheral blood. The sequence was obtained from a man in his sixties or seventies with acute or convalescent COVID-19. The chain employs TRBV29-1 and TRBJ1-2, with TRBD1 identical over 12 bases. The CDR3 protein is CSADPGTGGAGGYGYTF. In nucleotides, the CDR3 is TGCAGCGCGGACCCAGGGACAGGGGGCGCGGGTGGCTATGGCTACACCTTC.